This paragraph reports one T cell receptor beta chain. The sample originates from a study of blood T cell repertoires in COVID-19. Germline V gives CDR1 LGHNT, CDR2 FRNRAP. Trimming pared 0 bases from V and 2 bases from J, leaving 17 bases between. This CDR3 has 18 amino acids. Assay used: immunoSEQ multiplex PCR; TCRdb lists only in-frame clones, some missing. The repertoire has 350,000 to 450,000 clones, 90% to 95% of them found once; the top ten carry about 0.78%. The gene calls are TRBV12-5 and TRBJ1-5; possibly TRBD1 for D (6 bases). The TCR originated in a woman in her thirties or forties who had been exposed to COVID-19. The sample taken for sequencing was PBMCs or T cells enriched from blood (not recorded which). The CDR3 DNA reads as TGTGCTAGTGGTTTGGTAATCGGGGGGGGCCGGGGCAATCAGCCCCAGCATTTT. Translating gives CASGLVIGGGRGNQPQHF.